A selection of T cell receptor beta chains follows, all from one sample in a study of CD8+ T cells in alopecia areata. Libraries were prepared by immunoSEQ multiplex PCR; TCRdb keeps only in-frame clonotypes and omits some of them. The table has 200,000 or so clones, 55% to 70% seen once. Sequencing was performed on CD4+ T cells sorted from blood, taken at week 24, from a patient treated with tofacitinib. Every receptor here comes from a human donor with alopecia areata. The CDR3 runs from the conserved cysteine through the conserved F or W. The D gene is left open where the match is weak. A row's size may be missing; if present it is once, few, many or a size class.

D: -; J: TRBJ1-2; size: -; V: TRBV5-6; DNA: TGTGCCAGCAGCTTGGCCCAGTCCTATGGCTACACCTTC; CDR3: CASSLAQSYGYTF
D: TRBD1; J: TRBJ1-2; size: -; V: TRBV4-1; DNA: TGCGCCAGCAGCCGCGACAGGGGAGGAGGCTACACCTTC; CDR3: CASSRDRGGGYTF
D: -; J: TRBJ1-1; size: few; V: TRBV6-6; DNA: TGTGCCAGCAAAGTTCAGAACACTGAAGCTTTCTTT; CDR3: CASKVQNTEAFF
D: -; J: TRBJ2-3; size: -; V: TRBV29-1; DNA: TGCAGCGTTGTAGATGGCAGTCCAGATACGCAGTATTTT; CDR3: CSVVDGSPDTQYF
D: TRBD2; J: TRBJ2-7; size: -; V: TRBV4-1; DNA: TGCGCCAGCAGCCACCTCGAACGGGGGGCCTACGAGCAGTACTTC; CDR3: CASSHLERGAYEQYF
D: -; J: TRBJ1-2; size: -; V: TRBV9; DNA: TGTGCCAGCAGCGCGACCCCAGGGGACGGCTACACCTTC; CDR3: CASSATPGDGYTF
D: -; J: TRBJ2-5; size: once; V: TRBV10-3; DNA: TGTGCCATCAGTGAGGGAGATAGGGAGACCCAGTACTTC; CDR3: CAISEGDRETQYF
D: -; J: TRBJ1-2; size: -; V: TRBV9; DNA: TGTGCCAGCAGCGTAGAGGGTGAAAGCTACACCTTC; CDR3: CASSVEGESYTF
D: -; J: TRBJ2-1; size: few; V: TRBV7-2; DNA: TGTGCCAGCAGCTTAATTGTTCGGGTAAGCTCCTACAATGAGCAGTTCTTC; CDR3: CASSLIVRVSSYNEQFF
D: -; J: TRBJ2-7; size: -; V: TRBV14; DNA: TGTGCCAGCAGCCAACCATCCCGGTACAGGGATCATGACGAGCAGTACTTC; CDR3: CASSQPSRYRDHDEQYF
D: TRBD1; J: TRBJ1-1; size: few; V: TRBV9; DNA: TGTGCCAGCAGCGTAGCTCGGACAGGTGAAGCTTTCTTT; CDR3: CASSVARTGEAFF
D: -; J: TRBJ2-7; size: -; V: TRBV19; DNA: TGTGCCAGTAGTAAGCGGGTCAACTACGAGCAGTACTTC; CDR3: CASSKRVNYEQYF
D: -; J: TRBJ1-4; size: -; V: TRBV10-3; DNA: TGTGCCAGCGGAGGGTTTGGAAAACTGTTTTTT; CDR3: CASGGFGKLFF
D: TRBD2; J: TRBJ2-3; size: -; V: TRBV5-1; DNA: TGCGCCAGCAGCTTGACTAGCGGGAGCTCAGGAGATACGCAGTATTTT; CDR3: CASSLTSGSSGDTQYF
D: -; J: TRBJ2-7; size: few; V: TRBV7-7; DNA: TGTGCCAGCTCCCCAGGCGAGGCGGACTACGAGCAGTACTTC; CDR3: CASSPGEADYEQYF
D: -; J: TRBJ2-7; size: -; V: TRBV14; DNA: TGTGCCAGCAGCAAACCTAGCGAGTCCGAGCAGTACTTC; CDR3: CASSKPSESEQYF
D: -; J: TRBJ2-7; size: -; V: TRBV18; DNA: TGTGCCAGCTCACCACTTGCCTCCAGCTCCTACGAGCAGTACTTC; CDR3: CASSPLASSSYEQYF
D: -; J: TRBJ1-5; size: -; V: TRBV19; DNA: TGTGCCAGTAGTTTACAGCGTAGCAATCAGCCCCAGCATTTT; CDR3: CASSLQRSNQPQHF
D: -; J: TRBJ2-7; size: -; V: TRBV6-5; DNA: TGTGCCAGCAGTTCGGGACGTCGCCCAGGCTACGAGCAGTACTTC; CDR3: CASSSGRRPGYEQYF
D: -; J: TRBJ2-4; size: few; V: TRBV7-9; DNA: TGTGCCAGCAGCTTAGGCAAGAAAAACATTCAGTACTTC; CDR3: CASSLGKKNIQYF
D: -; J: TRBJ1-5; size: few; V: TRBV6-6; DNA: TGTGCCAGCAGCCCCGGGAACAATCAGCCCCAGCATTTT; CDR3: CASSPGNNQPQHF
D: -; J: TRBJ2-2; size: few; V: TRBV2; DNA: TGTGCCAGCAGTCCCGACAGGAACACCGGGGAGCTGTTTTTT; CDR3: CASSPDRNTGELFF
D: -; J: TRBJ2-1; size: -; V: TRBV7-9; DNA: TGTGCCAGCAGCCCACAACACAATGAGCAGTTCTTC; CDR3: CASSPQHNEQFF
D: -; J: TRBJ2-3; size: -; V: TRBV29-1; DNA: TGCAGCGTCGATGTAGTCCGACGGGGGGCAAGGGATACGCAGTATTTT; CDR3: CSVDVVRRGARDTQYF
D: -; J: TRBJ1-5; size: once; V: TRBV7-2; DNA: TGTGCCAGCAGCTTGGGGGGAGGCGGCCCCCAGCATTTT; CDR3: CASSLGGGGPQHF
D: -; J: TRBJ1-5; size: -; V: TRBV7-9; DNA: TGTGCCAGCAGCTTAATGGGAGGTTTGGAGCCCCAGCATTTT; CDR3: CASSLMGGLEPQHF
D: -; J: TRBJ2-3; size: -; V: TRBV5-6; DNA: TGTGCCAGCAGCTTTTCTGGGTACACAGATACGCAGTATTTT; CDR3: CASSFSGYTDTQYF
D: -; J: TRBJ2-7; size: -; V: TRBV29-1; DNA: TGCAGCGTGGGTTATGAGTACGAGCAGTACTTC; CDR3: CSVGYEYEQYF
D: -; J: TRBJ2-7; size: once; V: TRBV30; DNA: TGTGCCTGGAGTGGCTCCTACGAGCAGTACTTC; CDR3: CAWSGSYEQYF
D: TRBD1; J: TRBJ2-7; size: few; V: TRBV5-1; DNA: TGCGCCAGCAGCTTGGGGCAGGGGGCCCACGAGCAGTACTTC; CDR3: CASSLGQGAHEQYF
D: -; J: TRBJ1-5; size: -; V: TRBV6-5; DNA: TGTGCCAGCAGTAGGGGTGGGGGGGATCAGCCCCAGCATTTT; CDR3: CASSRGGGDQPQHF
D: TRBD1; J: TRBJ1-1; size: -; V: TRBV9; DNA: TGTGCCAGCAGCATCGCCGGGACAGGGGGCGCTGAAGCTTTCTTT; CDR3: CASSIAGTGGAEAFF
D: TRBD2; J: TRBJ2-5; size: few; V: TRBV10-3; DNA: TGTGCCATCAGTGAAACACGGGGGGGCAACCAAGAGACCCAGTACTTC; CDR3: CAISETRGGNQETQYF
D: -; J: TRBJ2-5; size: -; V: TRBV27; DNA: TGTGCCAGCCAGATAAGTGGGGGAGAGACCCAGTACTTC; CDR3: CASQISGGETQYF
D: -; J: TRBJ1-2; size: -; V: TRBV29-1; DNA: TGCAGCGCGCAGGGTGATTGGACCGGCTACACCTTC; CDR3: CSAQGDWTGYTF
D: -; J: TRBJ1-6; size: few; V: TRBV6-5; DNA: TGTGCCAGCAGTTACTCCCAGGGGAGTTCACCCCTCCACTTT; CDR3: CASSYSQGSSPLHF
D: -; J: TRBJ2-2; size: -; V: TRBV19; DNA: TGTGCCAGTAGTACCAACACCGGGGAGCTGTTTTTT; CDR3: CASSTNTGELFF
D: TRBD2; J: TRBJ2-5; size: -; V: TRBV10-3; DNA: TGTGCCATCAGCCCAAGGACTAGCGGGGGCAGTAAGACCCAGTACTTC; CDR3: CAISPRTSGGSKTQYF